Listed here are 8 T cell receptor beta chains from one sample, sequenced in a study of a mutant IDH1 vaccine in newly diagnosed glioma. The time point is: week 5, during vaccination. Topical imiquimod accompanied each vaccine dose, which consisted of 300 ug of mutant IDH1 20-mer peptide. Assay: immunoSEQ multiplex PCR; the TCRdb copy retains only in-frame clones and omits some. There are roughly 42,000 clones in the sample; 70% to 90% occur only once, and 1.5% to 2% lies in the top ten. These receptors have no known antigen. Material: PBMCs, obtained from a glioma patient whose treatment included an IDH1 peptide vaccine. These receptor sequences come from a man in his forties or fifties with glioma.

Points on this clone: Mismatch with germline at one junction end may stem from a read error. This rearrangement joins TRBV7-7 to TRBJ2-5, with D maybe TRBD2 (5 bases). Germline V CDR1 and CDR2: SSHAT, FNYEAQ (reference sequence). The CDR3 spans 13 residues. CDR3 sequence (DNA): TGTGCTAGCAGCTTTGCCGGGGAGGAGACCCAGTACTTC. Amino acid sequence: CASSFAGEETQYF.

This clone was counted between two and nine times. The CDR3 DNA follows: TGTGCCAGCAGTTATCGCCGAACAGGGAACCCAACTAATGAAAAACTGTTTTTT. Encoded protein: CASSYRRTGNPTNEKLFF. The chain carries TRBV28 and TRBJ1-4; D possibly corresponds to TRBD1 (6 bases). V was pared by 4 bases and J by 0 bases, with 18 bases between. The CDR3 covers 18 residues. Germline V lookup: CDR1 MDHEN, CDR2 SYDVKM.

V usage is TRBV5-1 and J usage is TRBJ2-7; tentative D call: TRBD1 (5 bases). The ends were cut back, 2 bases at V and 4 bases at J, with 10 bases in the middle. The CDR3 is made up of 13 amino acids. Per germline, CDR1 SGHRS and CDR2 YFSETQ. The CDR3 sequence is CASSLDSKYEQYF. The CDR3 bases are TGCGCCAGCAGCTTAGACAGTAAATACGAGCAGTACTTC.

The chain joins TRBV5-1 to TRBJ2-7; 8 bases align to TRBD2. With V trimmed by 4 bases and J by 6 bases, 12 bases remained unmatched. Germline CDR1 reads SGHRS; CDR2 reads YFSETQ. The CDR3 has 15 residues. The DNA for the CDR3 is TGCGCCAGCAGCCCGGCGGGGGGTGGCCCGGGCGAGCAGTACTTC. It codes for CASSPAGGGPGEQYF.

The genes are TRBV18 and TRBJ2-5; D unresolved. Germline values: CDR1 KGHSH, CDR2 LQKENI. This CDR3 spans 12 amino acids. Trimming shortened V by 2 bases and J by 0 bases, and 1 base separated the two germline ends. The CDR3 sequence is CASSPDQETQYF. The DNA of the CDR3 is TGTGCCAGCTCACCAGACCAAGAGACCCAGTACTTC. Full variable domain (outside the CDR3, taken from reference TRBV18 and TRBJ2-5): NAGVMQNPRHLVRRRGQEARLRCSPMKGHSHVYWYRQLPEEGLKFMVYLQKENIIDESGMPKERFSAEFPKEGPSILRIQQVVRGDSAAYFCASSPDQETQYFGPGTRLLVL.

The chain joins TRBV5-1 to TRBJ2-5; D possibly corresponds to TRBD2 (6 bases). V lost 5 bases and J 2 bases, leaving 10 bases between the germline ends. CDR1 SGHRS and CDR2 YFSETQ come from the germline V gene. The CDR3 is 13 residues long. The chain's CDR3 is CASRASAQETQYF. In DNA form, the CDR3 reads TGCGCCAGCAGGGCTAGCGCGCAAGAGACCCAGTACTTC.

This clone showed up just once. The chain carries TRBV5-6 and TRBJ2-6, with D unresolved. Trimming removed 2 bases at V and 0 bases at J, with 18 bases between. CDR3 size: 19 residues. Germline CDR1 and CDR2: SGHDT and YYEEEE. The CDR3 here is CASSFSGKGRISGANVLTF. In DNA form, the CDR3 reads TGTGCCAGCAGCTTTAGTGGAAAAGGACGGATCTCTGGGGCCAACGTCCTGACTTTC.

This clone was seen only a few times. The V call is TRBV10-3, the J call TRBJ2-2; D unclear. The CDR3 length is 13 residues. From germline, CDR1 is ENHRY and CDR2 SYGVKD. V was clipped by 11 bases and J by 1 base, with 11 bases between them. CDR3 loop: CAAGRLNTGELFF. The DNA of the CDR3 is TGTGCCGCAGGACGTTTGAACACCGGGGAGCTGTTTTTT.